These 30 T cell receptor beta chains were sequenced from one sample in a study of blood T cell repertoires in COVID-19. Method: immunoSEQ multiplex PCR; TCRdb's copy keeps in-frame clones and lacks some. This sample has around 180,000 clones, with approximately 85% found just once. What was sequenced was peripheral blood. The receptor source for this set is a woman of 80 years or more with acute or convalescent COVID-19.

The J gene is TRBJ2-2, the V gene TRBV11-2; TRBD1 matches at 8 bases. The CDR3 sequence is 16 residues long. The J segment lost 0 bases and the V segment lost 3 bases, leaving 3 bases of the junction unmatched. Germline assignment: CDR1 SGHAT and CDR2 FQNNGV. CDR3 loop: CASSLQGAPNTGELFF. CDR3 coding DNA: TGTGCCAGCAGCTTGCAGGGGGCACCGAACACCGGGGAGCTGTTTTTT.

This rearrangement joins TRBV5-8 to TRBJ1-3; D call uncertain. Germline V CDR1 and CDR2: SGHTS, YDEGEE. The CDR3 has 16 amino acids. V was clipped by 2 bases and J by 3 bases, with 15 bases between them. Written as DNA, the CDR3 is TGTGCCAGCAGCTTCCACGGCGGCCTAGGTGGAAACACCATATATTTT. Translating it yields CASSFHGGLGGNTIYF. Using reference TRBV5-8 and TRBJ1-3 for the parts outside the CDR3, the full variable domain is EAGVTQSPTHLIKTRGQQATLRCSPISGHTSVYWYQQALGLGLQFLLWYDEGEERNRGNFPPRFSGRQFPNYSSELNVNALELEDSALYLCASSFHGGLGGNTIYFGEGSWLTVV.

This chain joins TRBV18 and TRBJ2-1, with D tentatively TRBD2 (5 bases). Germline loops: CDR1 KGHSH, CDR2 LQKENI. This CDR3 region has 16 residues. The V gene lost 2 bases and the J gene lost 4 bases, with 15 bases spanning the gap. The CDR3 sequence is CASSPFNGVPYNEQFF. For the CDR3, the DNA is TGTGCCAGCTCACCATTTAACGGGGTACCTTACAATGAGCAGTTCTTC.

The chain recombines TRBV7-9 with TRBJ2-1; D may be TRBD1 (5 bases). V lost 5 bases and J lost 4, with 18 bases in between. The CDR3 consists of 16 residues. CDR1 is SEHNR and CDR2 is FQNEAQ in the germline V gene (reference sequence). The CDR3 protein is CASSPMQGREYNEQFF. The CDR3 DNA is TGTGCCAGCAGCCCGATGCAGGGAAGAGAATACAATGAGCAGTTCTTC.

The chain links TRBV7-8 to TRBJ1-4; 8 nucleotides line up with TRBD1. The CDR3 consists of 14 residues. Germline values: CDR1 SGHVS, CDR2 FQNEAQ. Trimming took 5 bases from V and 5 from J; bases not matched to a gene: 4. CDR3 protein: CASSLGQGNEKLFF. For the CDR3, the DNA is TGTGCCAGCAGCCTCGGACAGGGAAATGAAAAACTGTTTTTT.

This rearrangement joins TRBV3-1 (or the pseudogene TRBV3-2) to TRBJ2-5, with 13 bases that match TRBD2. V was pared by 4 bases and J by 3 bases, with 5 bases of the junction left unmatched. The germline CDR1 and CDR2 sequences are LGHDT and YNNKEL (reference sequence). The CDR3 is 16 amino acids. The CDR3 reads CASSLRTSGGKETQYF. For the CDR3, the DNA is TGTGCCAGCAGCCTTCGGACTAGCGGGGGAAAAGAGACCCAGTACTTC.

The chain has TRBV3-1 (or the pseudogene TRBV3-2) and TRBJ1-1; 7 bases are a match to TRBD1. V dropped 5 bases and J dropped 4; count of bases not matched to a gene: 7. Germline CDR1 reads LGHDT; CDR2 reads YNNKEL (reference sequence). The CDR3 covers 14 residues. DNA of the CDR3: TGTGCCAGCAGCACAGGGGAGAAAAGCACTGAAGCTTTCTTT. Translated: CASSTGEKSTEAFF.

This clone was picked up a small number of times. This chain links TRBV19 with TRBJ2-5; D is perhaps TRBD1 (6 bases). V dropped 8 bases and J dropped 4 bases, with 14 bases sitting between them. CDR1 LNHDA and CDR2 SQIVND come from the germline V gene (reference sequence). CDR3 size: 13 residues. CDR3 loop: CASRQGTRETQYF. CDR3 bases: TGTGCCAGTCGCCAGGGGACAAGAGAGACCCAGTACTTC. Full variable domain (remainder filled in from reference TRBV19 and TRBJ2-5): DGGITQSPKYLFRKEGQNVTLSCEQNLNHDAMYWYRQDPGQGLRLIYYSQIVNDFQKGDIAEGYSVSREKKESFPLTVTSAQKNPTAFYLCASRQGTRETQYFGPGTRLLVL.

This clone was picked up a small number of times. The CDR3 sequence: CASSPNSYTGELFF. The CDR3 region has the DNA TGTGCCAGCTCACCAAACAGTTACACCGGGGAGCTGTTTTTT. J is TRBJ2-2 and V is TRBV18; no firm D call. V lost 2 bases, J lost 3 bases, and 7 bases lay in between. The CDR3 covers 14 residues. The germline CDR1 and CDR2 sequences are KGHSH and LQKENI.

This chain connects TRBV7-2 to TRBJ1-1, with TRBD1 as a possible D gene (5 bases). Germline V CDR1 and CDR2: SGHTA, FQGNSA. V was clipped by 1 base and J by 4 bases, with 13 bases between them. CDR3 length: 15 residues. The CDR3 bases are TGTGCCAGCAGCTTAGGGGGAAGCCAGGGCACTGAAGCTTTCTTT. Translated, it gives CASSLGGSQGTEAFF.

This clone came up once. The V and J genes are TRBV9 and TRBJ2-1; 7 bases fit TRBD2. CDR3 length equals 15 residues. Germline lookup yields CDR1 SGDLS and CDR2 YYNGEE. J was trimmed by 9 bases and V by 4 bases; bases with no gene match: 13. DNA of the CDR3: TGTGCCAGCAGCCCCCAAGTGGGAGGGGTTACTGAGCAGTTCTTC. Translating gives CASSPQVGGVTEQFF.

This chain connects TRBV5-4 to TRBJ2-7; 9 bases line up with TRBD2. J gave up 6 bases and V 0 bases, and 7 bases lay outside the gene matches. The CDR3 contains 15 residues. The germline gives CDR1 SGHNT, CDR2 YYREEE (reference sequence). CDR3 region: CASSLGSSGNGEQYF. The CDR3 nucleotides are TGTGCCAGCAGCTTGGGCTCTAGCGGGAATGGCGAGCAGTACTTC. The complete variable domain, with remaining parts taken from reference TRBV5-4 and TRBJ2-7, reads ETGVTQSPTHLIKTRGQQVTLRCSSQSGHNTVSWYQQALGQGPQFIFQYYREEENGRGNFPPRFSGLQFPNYSSELNVNALELDDSALYLCASSLGSSGNGEQYFGPGTRLTVT.

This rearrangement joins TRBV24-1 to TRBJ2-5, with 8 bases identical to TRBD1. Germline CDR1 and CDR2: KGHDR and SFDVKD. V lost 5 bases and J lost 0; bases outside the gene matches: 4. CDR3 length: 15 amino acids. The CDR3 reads CATSGRTGYQETQYF. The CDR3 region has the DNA TGTGCCACCAGTGGTCGGACAGGGTACCAAGAGACCCAGTACTTC.

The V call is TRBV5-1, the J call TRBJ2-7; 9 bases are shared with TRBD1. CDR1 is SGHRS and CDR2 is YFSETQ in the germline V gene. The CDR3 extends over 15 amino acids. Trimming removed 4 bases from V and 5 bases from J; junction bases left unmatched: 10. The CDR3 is CASSPPPGQGNEQYF. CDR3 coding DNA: TGCGCCAGCAGCCCCCCGCCAGGACAGGGGAACGAGCAGTACTTC.

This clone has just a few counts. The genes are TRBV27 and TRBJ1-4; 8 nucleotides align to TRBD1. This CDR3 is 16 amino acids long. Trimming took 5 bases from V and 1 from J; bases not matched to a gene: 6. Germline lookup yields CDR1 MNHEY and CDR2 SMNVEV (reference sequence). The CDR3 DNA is TGTGCCAGCAGTACTCGCACAGGGGGAACTAATGAAAAACTGTTTTTT. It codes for CASSTRTGGTNEKLFF.

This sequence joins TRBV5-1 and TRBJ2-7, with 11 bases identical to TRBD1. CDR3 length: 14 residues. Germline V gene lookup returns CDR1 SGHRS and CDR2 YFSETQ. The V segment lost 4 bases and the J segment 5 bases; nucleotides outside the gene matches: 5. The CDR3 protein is CASSLGTGGDEQYF. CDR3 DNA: TGCGCCAGCAGCCTGGGGACAGGGGGGGACGAGCAGTACTTC.

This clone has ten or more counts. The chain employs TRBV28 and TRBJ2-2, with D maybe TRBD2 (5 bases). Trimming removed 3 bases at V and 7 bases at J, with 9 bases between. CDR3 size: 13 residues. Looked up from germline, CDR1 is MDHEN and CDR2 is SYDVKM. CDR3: CASSFGGGGELFF. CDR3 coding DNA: TGTGCCAGCAGTTTTGGTGGAGGCGGGGAGCTGTTTTTT.

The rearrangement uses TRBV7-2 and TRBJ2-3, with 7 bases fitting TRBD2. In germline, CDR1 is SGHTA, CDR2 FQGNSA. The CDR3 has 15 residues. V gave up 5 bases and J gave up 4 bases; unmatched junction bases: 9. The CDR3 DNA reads TGTGCCAGCAGCCGCGACGACGGGGGGTCAGATACGCAGTATTTT. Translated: CASSRDDGGSDTQYF.

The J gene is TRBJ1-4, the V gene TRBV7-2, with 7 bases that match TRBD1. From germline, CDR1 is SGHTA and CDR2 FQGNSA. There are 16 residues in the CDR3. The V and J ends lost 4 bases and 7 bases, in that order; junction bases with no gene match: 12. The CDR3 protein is CASSSGGWGLSEKLFF. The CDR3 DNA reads TGTGCCAGCAGCTCAGGGGGATGGGGTCTTAGTGAAAAACTGTTTTTT.

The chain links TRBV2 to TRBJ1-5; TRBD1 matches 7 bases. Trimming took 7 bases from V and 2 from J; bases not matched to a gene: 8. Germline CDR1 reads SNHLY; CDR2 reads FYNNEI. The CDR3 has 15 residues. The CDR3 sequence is CASTGDRVGNQPQHF. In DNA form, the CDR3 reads TGTGCCAGCACCGGAGACAGGGTTGGCAATCAGCCCCAGCATTTT.

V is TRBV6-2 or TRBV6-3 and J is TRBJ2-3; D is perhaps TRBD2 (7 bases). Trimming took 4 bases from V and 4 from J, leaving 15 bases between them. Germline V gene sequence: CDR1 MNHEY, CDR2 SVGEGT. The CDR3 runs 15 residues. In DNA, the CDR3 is TGTGCCAGCAGTTGGGGGCGGGGGCTCGCAGATACGCAGTATTTT. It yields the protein CASSWGRGLADTQYF.

CDR3 DNA: TGTGCCAGCAGCTTCGGACAGGGAGGCGAGACCCAGTACTTC. This translates into CASSFGQGGETQYF. The chain uses TRBV5-6 and TRBJ2-5; 8 bases agree with TRBD1. The length of the CDR3 is 14 residues. Germline CDR1 is SGHDT and CDR2 is YYEEEE. V dropped 2 bases and J dropped 5; count of bases not matched to a gene: 5.

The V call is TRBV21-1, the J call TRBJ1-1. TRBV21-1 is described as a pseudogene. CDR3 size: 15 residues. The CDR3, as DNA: TGTGCCAGCAGCAAAGGGGGAGGGGCGAACACTGAAGCTTTCTTT. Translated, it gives CASSKGGGANTEAFF.

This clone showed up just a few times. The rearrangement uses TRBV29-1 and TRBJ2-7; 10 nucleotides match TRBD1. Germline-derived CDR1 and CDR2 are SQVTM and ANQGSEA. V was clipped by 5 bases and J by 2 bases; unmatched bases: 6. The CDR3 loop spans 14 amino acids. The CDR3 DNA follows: TGCAGCGTTTCCGGGACAGGGGACGCCTACGAGCAGTACTTC. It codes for CSVSGTGDAYEQYF.

The CDR3 loop is CASSDFLSGNTIYF. The CDR3 DNA sequence: TGTGCCAGCAGTGACTTCCTCTCTGGAAACACCATATATTTT. The rearrangement joins TRBV2 to TRBJ1-3; no firm D call. Germline-derived CDR1 and CDR2 are SNHLY and FYNNEI. This CDR3 comprises 14 residues. Trimming shortened V by 3 bases and J by 0 bases, and 6 bases separated the two germline ends. Full variable domain (remainder filled in from reference TRBV2 and TRBJ1-3): EPEVTQTPSHQVTQMGQEVILRCVPISNHLYFYWYRQILGQKVEFLVSFYNNEISEKSEIFDDQFSVERPDGSNFTLKIRSTKLEDSAMYFCASSDFLSGNTIYFGEGSWLTVV.

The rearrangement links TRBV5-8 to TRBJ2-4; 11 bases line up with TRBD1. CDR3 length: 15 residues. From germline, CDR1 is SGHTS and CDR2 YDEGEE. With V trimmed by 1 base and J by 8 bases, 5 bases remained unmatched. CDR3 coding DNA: TGTGCCAGCAGCTTGCCGGGACAGGGGGGATACATTCAGTACTTC. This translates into CASSLPGQGGYIQYF.

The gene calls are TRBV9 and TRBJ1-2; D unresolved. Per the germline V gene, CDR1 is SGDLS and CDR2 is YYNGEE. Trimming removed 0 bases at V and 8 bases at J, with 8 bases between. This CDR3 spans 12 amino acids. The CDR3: CASSVVAGGYTF. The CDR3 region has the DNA TGTGCCAGCAGCGTAGTGGCAGGAGGCTACACCTTC.

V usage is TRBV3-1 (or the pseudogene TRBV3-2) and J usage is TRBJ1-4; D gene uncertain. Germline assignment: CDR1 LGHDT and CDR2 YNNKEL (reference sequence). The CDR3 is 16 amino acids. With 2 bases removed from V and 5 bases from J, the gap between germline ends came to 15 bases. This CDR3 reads CASSQSGLRRNEKLFF. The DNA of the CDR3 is TGTGCCAGCAGCCAATCCGGACTCCGGAGGAATGAAAAACTGTTTTTT.

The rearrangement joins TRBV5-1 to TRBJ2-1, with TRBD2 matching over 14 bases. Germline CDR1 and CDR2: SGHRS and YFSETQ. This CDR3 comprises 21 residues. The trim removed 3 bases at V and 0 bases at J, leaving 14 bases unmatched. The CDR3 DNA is TGCGCCAGCAGCTCTCACAGAAGGACTAGCGGGGGGTTTAACTCCTACAATGAGCAGTTCTTC. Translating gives CASSSHRRTSGGFNSYNEQFF.

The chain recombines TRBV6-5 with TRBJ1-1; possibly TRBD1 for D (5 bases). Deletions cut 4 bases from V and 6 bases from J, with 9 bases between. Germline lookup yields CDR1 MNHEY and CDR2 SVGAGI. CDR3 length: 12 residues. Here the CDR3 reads CASSWTLSEAFF. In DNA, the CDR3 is TGTGCCAGCAGTTGGACACTATCTGAAGCTTTCTTT.